This T cell receptor beta chain was captured in a study of OX40 agonist ivuxolimab in advanced cancers. Study summary: Therapy given before enrollment (anti-PD-1, anti-PD-L1 or anti-CTLA-4) was allowed, and 40% had some. Findings and limits, study-wide: More expanded clones were seen, on average, in CD8+ T cells than in CD4+.

Libraries were prepared by immunoSEQ multiplex PCR; TCRdb keeps only in-frame clonotypes and omits some of them. The repertoire holds roughly 73,000 clones, with more than 80% as singletons. Turning to this clone: Its antigen is not known.

Germline V gene sequence: CDR1 WSHSY, CDR2 SAAADI. The CDR3 spans 16 residues. The junction had 9 bases not matched to a gene; V was cut back by 6 bases and J by 1 base. J is TRBJ2-3 and V is TRBV10-2; 8 nucleotides line up with TRBD2. The TCR comes from an adult with an advanced solid tumor such as melanoma, head and neck, liver or kidney cancer. Sequenced material: CD4+ or CD8+ T cells sorted from blood, taken in a trial of the OX40 agonist ivuxolimab. This chain's CDR3 is CASRVAGRTRTDTQYF. The CDR3 coding sequence is TGCGCCAGCAGAGTAGCGGGGAGGACTCGCACAGATACGCAGTATTTT.